This T cell receptor (beta chain) derives from a study of spatial heterogeneity in lung cancer. Turning to the study itself: Combinations of a unique TCR and a UMI were tallied in raw reads, and on average each appeared more than ten times.

Each TCR cDNA molecule bore a unique molecular identifier. One entry per CDR3 protein results from TCRdb running MiXCR on the 5' RACE reads. The sample holds tens of thousands of distinct CDR3 sequences; roughly 8.7% are singletons and the top ten take 6.5% to 8.5%. This clonotype appeared a few times. Germline CDR1 and CDR2: SGHTA and FQGNSA. The CDR3 extends over 15 amino acids. The V and J ends lost 5 bases and 1 base respectively, with 13 bases between them. As to time point: sample taken at primary tumor resection. Unsorted whole RNA samples from tumor, nontumor lung or frozen PBMC were sequenced. Donors were around 70 untreated early-stage non-small cell lung cancer patients.

The chain couples TRBV7-2 to TRBJ2-3; D is possibly TRBD1 (6 bases). The sequencing used PBMCs, collected at surgery. The TCR sequence derives from a male donor with early-stage non-small cell lung cancer. The CDR3 here is CASSPGQIRTDTQYF. In nucleotides, the CDR3 is TGTGCCAGCAGCCCAGGACAGATTCGCACAGATACGCAGTATTTT.